The 26 T cell receptor beta chains reported below all come from one sample, sequenced in a study of a mutant IDH1 vaccine in newly diagnosed glioma. Time point defined: week 47, end of study. The content of each vaccine dose was 300 ug of mutant IDH1 20-mer peptide, and topical imiquimod accompanied it. The assay was immunoSEQ multiplex PCR, and TCRdb's table has in-frame clones only and misses some. Among approximately 50,000 clones, less than 90% were seen once, and the ten largest hold 3% to 4%. Antigen specificity for these receptors is unknown. The sample in question was PBMCs, obtained from a glioma patient whose treatment included an IDH1 peptide vaccine. The origin of the receptors is a woman between 50 and 59 years old with glioma.

The V gene is TRBV5-6, the J gene TRBJ1-2; no clear D gene. This CDR3 contains 14 residues. In germline, CDR1 is SGHDT, CDR2 YYEEEE. V was clipped by 4 bases and J by 0 bases, with 10 bases between them. Here the CDR3 reads CASSATGTNYGYTF. As DNA, the CDR3 is TGTGCCAGCAGCGCGACGGGAACTAACTATGGCTACACCTTC.

The rearrangement links TRBV7-3 to TRBJ2-1, with 9 positions matching TRBD2. The CDR3 contains 15 residues. In germline, CDR1 is SGHTA, CDR2 FQGTGA. Germline trimming cut 2 bases from V and 4 bases from J; bases unmatched to any gene: 3. The CDR3: CASSLSSGAYNEQFF. Written as DNA, the CDR3 is TGTGCCAGCAGCTTATCTAGCGGGGCTTACAATGAGCAGTTCTTC. Filled out from reference TRBV7-3 and TRBJ2-1, the complete variable domain reads GAGVSQTPSNKVTEKGKYVELRCDPISGHTALYWYRQSLGQGPEFLIYFQGTGAADDSGLPNDRFFAVRPEGSVSTLKIQRTERGDSAVYLCASSLSSGAYNEQFFGPGTRLTVL.

V usage is TRBV7-2 and J usage is TRBJ2-1, with 11 bases lining up with TRBD2. The CDR3 totals 13 residues. V was pared by 5 bases and J by 15 bases, with 9 bases of the junction left unmatched. The V gene's germline CDR1 is SGHTA and CDR2 FQGNSA. CDR3 sequence (DNA): TGTGCCAGCAGCATTTCACTAGCGGGGGTATGGTTCTTC. This encodes CASSISLAGVWFF.

The chain joins TRBV7-9 to TRBJ2-5, with 9 nucleotides matching TRBD1. The CDR3 loop spans 15 amino acids. V trimming: 3 bases; J trimming: 4 bases; junction bases outside the gene matches: 6. Germline V lookup: CDR1 SEHNR, CDR2 FQNEAQ (reference sequence). The CDR3 sequence: CASSFGDRDAETQYF. The CDR3 nucleotides read TGTGCCAGCAGCTTCGGGGACAGGGATGCAGAGACCCAGTACTTC.

The chain links TRBV6-5 to TRBJ1-5; a possible D gene is TRBD1 (6 bases). V was shortened by 5 bases and J by 7 bases, with 18 bases between the two germline ends. The CDR3 loop spans 15 amino acids. Germline values: CDR1 MNHEY, CDR2 SVGAGI. CDR3 DNA sequence: TGTGCCAGCAGTCCAGGGGACGTTTGGTACCAGCCCCAGCATTTT. Its translation is CASSPGDVWYQPQHF.

The chain has TRBV9 and TRBJ1-3, with TRBD1 as a possible D gene (5 bases). This CDR3 is built from 16 residues. CDR1 is SGDLS and CDR2 is YYNGEE in the germline V gene. V lost 0 bases and J lost 2, with 12 bases in between. CDR3 residues: CASSVGSGEAGNTIYF. The CDR3, as DNA: TGTGCCAGCAGCGTAGGGTCGGGGGAAGCTGGAAACACCATATATTTT. The full variable domain, its missing parts supplied by reference TRBV9 and TRBJ1-3, is DSGVTQTPKHLITATGQRVTLRCSPRSGDLSVYWYQQSLDQGLQFLIQYYNGEERAKGNILERFSAQQFPDLHSELNLSSLELGDSALYFCASSVGSGEAGNTIYFGEGSWLTVV.

The rearrangement uses TRBV2 and TRBJ1-5; tentatively, D is TRBD1 (5 bases). The V gene's germline CDR1 is SNHLY and CDR2 FYNNEI. CDR3 length equals 16 residues. The germline V and J ends were trimmed by 6 bases and 0 bases, with 15 bases remaining between them. The CDR3 DNA follows: TGTGCCAGCAGATTATCTGGGGGTTATAGCAATCAGCCCCAGCATTTT. It specifies CASRLSGGYSNQPQHF.

This clone was counted a single time. The chain links TRBV19 to TRBJ1-1, with D uncertain. Germline CDR1 and CDR2: LNHDA and SQIVND (reference sequence). This CDR3 is built from 15 residues. The germline V and J ends were trimmed by 5 bases and 3 bases, with 16 bases remaining between them. CDR3 loop: CASSAGRVTDTEAFF. The DNA for the CDR3 is TGTGCCAGTAGTGCCGGGAGGGTAACGGACACTGAAGCTTTCTTT.

The rearrangement uses TRBV9 and TRBJ1-2, with unresolved D. The CDR3 is 12 amino acids. Looked up from germline, CDR1 is SGDLS and CDR2 is YYNGEE. The V and J ends lost 5 bases and 8 bases respectively, with 13 bases between them. The CDR3 region is CASRGGLGGYTF. CDR3 sequence (DNA): TGTGCCAGCAGGGGTGGGCTGGGGGGCTACACCTTC. Full variable domain (rest looked up from reference TRBV9 and TRBJ1-2): DSGVTQTPKHLITATGQRVTLRCSPRSGDLSVYWYQQSLDQGLQFLIQYYNGEERAKGNILERFSAQQFPDLHSELNLSSLELGDSALYFCASRGGLGGYTFGSGTRLTVV.

The gene calls are TRBV19 and TRBJ1-6; 10 bases align to TRBD1. Looked up from germline, CDR1 is LNHDA and CDR2 is SQIVND (reference sequence). Trimming took 9 bases from V and 9 from J; bases not matched to a gene: 14. The length of the CDR3 is 16 residues. CDR3 nucleotides: TGTGCCAGCCGGGGAGCGCTCGGGACAGGGGTTTCACCCCTCCACTTT. Translating it yields CASRGALGTGVSPLHF. Looking up the rest from reference TRBV19 and TRBJ1-6 gives the full variable domain: DGGITQSPKYLFRKEGQNVTLSCEQNLNHDAMYWYRQDPGQGLRLIYYSQIVNDFQKGDIAEGYSVSREKKESFPLTVTSAQKNPTAFYLCASRGALGTGVSPLHFGNGTRLTVT.

The chain combines TRBV4-2 with TRBJ2-3; the D gene is possibly TRBD2 (6 bases). Germline V lookup: CDR1 LGHNA, CDR2 YNFKEQ. CDR3 length: 16 amino acids. The germline V and J ends were trimmed by 2 bases and 6 bases, with 18 bases remaining between them. CDR3 DNA: TGTGCCAGCAGCCAACTCACGCCGGGGGATGGGGATACGCAGTATTTT. Residues: CASSQLTPGDGDTQYF.

This rearrangement joins TRBV5-5 to TRBJ1-6; 7 bases are shared with TRBD1. This CDR3 has 15 residues. CDR1 is SGHKS, CDR2 YYEKEE, per germline (reference sequence). Trimming removed 6 bases from V and 8 bases from J; junction bases left unmatched: 11. Written as DNA, the CDR3 is TGTGCCAGCACCTTCAGGGGGACAAAGGATTCACCCCTCCACTTT. It yields the protein CASTFRGTKDSPLHF.

This rearrangement joins TRBV10-1 to TRBJ2-5; 10 bases line up with TRBD2. With 6 bases clipped from V and 3 bases from J, the junction kept 7 bases outside the gene matches. The CDR3 runs 15 residues. CDR1 WNHNN and CDR2 SYGVQD come from the germline V gene (reference sequence). This CDR3 reads CASSPGLANEETQYF. The DNA for the CDR3 is TGCGCCAGCAGCCCGGGACTAGCGAACGAAGAGACCCAGTACTTC.

This chain connects TRBV12-5 to TRBJ1-1; D is uncertain. The V end lost 7 bases, the J end lost 6 bases, and 21 bases lay between the germline ends. Germline V CDR1 and CDR2: LGHNT, FRNRAP. This CDR3 has 15 residues. CDR3 in DNA: TGTGCTAGTGCCTTGGTATTAGGTTTCAACGCTGAAGCTTTCTTT. This translates into CASALVLGFNAEAFF.

The chain uses TRBV14 and TRBJ2-5; maybe TRBD1 (5 bases). CDR1 and CDR2 from the germline V gene are SGHDN and FVKESK. The CDR3 is 14 amino acids. The germline V and J ends were trimmed by 4 bases and 2 bases, with 11 bases remaining between them. CDR3 sequence (DNA): TGTGCCAGCAGCCTCAAACAGGTTCAAGAGACCCAGTACTTC. Encoded protein: CASSLKQVQETQYF.

This rearrangement joins TRBV4-1 to TRBJ2-7; no clear D gene. The germline V gene encodes CDR1 MGHRA and CDR2 YSYEKL. The ends were cut back, 0 bases at V and 3 bases at J, with 6 bases in the middle. The CDR3 loop spans 13 amino acids. The CDR3: CASSQEPLYEQYF. DNA of the CDR3: TGCGCCAGCAGCCAAGAACCCCTCTACGAGCAGTACTTC.

The V and J genes are TRBV5-6 and TRBJ2-3; D unclear. The germline V gene has CDR1 SGHDT and CDR2 YYEEEE. The CDR3 consists of 17 residues. The V end lost 0 bases, the J end lost 1 base, and 15 bases lay between the germline ends. CDR3 in amino acids: CASSLDGLRLGTDTQYF. The DNA of the CDR3 is TGTGCCAGCAGCTTGGATGGCCTAAGGCTAGGCACAGATACGCAGTATTTT. The full variable domain, in which reference TRBV5-6 and TRBJ2-3 provide the parts outside the CDR3, is DAGVTQSPTHLIKTRGQQVTLRCSPKSGHDTVSWYQQALGQGPQFIFQYYEEEERQRGNFPDRFSGHQFPNYSSELNVNALLLGDSALYLCASSLDGLRLGTDTQYFGPGTRLTVL.

V and J are TRBV27 and TRBJ1-4; TRBD1 agrees at 9 bases. There are 15 residues in the CDR3. Germline-derived CDR1 and CDR2 are MNHEY and SMNVEV (reference sequence). V gave up 5 bases and J gave up 4 bases; unmatched junction bases: 5. The CDR3 reads CASSGDRENNEKLFF. As DNA, the CDR3 is TGTGCCAGCAGTGGGGACAGGGAGAATAATGAAAAACTGTTTTTT.

The rearrangement joins TRBV6-1 to TRBJ2-2; TRBD1 might be the D (7 bases). This CDR3 is 17 amino acids long. The germline V gene has CDR1 MNHNS and CDR2 SASEGT. V was pared by 2 bases and J by 5 bases, with 18 bases between. For the CDR3, the DNA is TGTGCCAGCAGTGAACCCTGGAGGGGGCGAGGTACCGGGGAGCTGTTTTTT. This gives the protein CASSEPWRGRGTGELFF.

CDR3 nucleotide sequence: TGTGCCAGTACCCTCGGACAGGGCCGGAGTGAAAAACTGTTTTTT. This codes for CASTLGQGRSEKLFF. The chain is built from TRBV19 and TRBJ1-4, with 8 bases lining up with TRBD1. Germline CDR1 is LNHDA and CDR2 is SQIVND (reference sequence). Trimming removed 7 bases from V and 7 bases from J; junction bases left unmatched: 11. The CDR3 length is 15 residues.

J is TRBJ2-6 and V is TRBV4-1; 13 bases map to TRBD2. Unmatched junction bases numbered 6, after V lost 4 bases and J lost 0 bases. Germline lookup yields CDR1 MGHRA and CDR2 YSYEKL. The CDR3 covers 19 residues. CDR3 sequence (DNA): TGCGCCAGCAGCCCACTACTAGCGGGGGGGGGCTCTGGGGCCAACGTCCTGACTTTC. Amino acid sequence: CASSPLLAGGGSGANVLTF.

The chain has TRBV29-1 and TRBJ2-5, with 7 nucleotides matching TRBD1. The CDR3 is 11 residues long. The germline V gene encodes CDR1 SQVTM and CDR2 ANQGSEA. Losses at the gene ends were 6 bases for V and 5 bases for J; bases not matched to a gene: 3. CDR3 DNA: TGCAGCGTCGTACAGGGGGAGACCCAGTACTTC. Translated, it gives CSVVQGETQYF.

J is TRBJ1-2 and V is TRBV7-6, with D possibly TRBD1 on 6 matching bases. This CDR3 is built from 15 residues. V was pared by 4 bases and J by 0 bases, with 12 bases between. Germline values: CDR1 SGHVS, CDR2 FNYEAQ. The CDR3 protein is CASSSGPGANYGYTF. DNA of the CDR3: TGTGCCAGCAGCTCCGGGCCAGGGGCTAACTATGGCTACACCTTC.

The chain joins TRBV14 to TRBJ1-2; D gene uncertain. Trimming took 3 bases from V and 2 from J, leaving 4 bases between them. Germline V gives CDR1 SGHDN, CDR2 FVKESK. CDR3 length equals 12 residues. The CDR3 nucleotides are TGTGCCAGCAGCCAGGCCAACTATGGCTACACCTTC. Translating it yields CASSQANYGYTF.

V is TRBV9 and J is TRBJ1-4, with D unclear. CDR3 size: 12 residues. Germline-derived CDR1 and CDR2 are SGDLS and YYNGEE. V was pared by 8 bases and J by 5 bases, with 10 bases between. CDR3 protein: CASSGLNEKLFF. Here the CDR3 DNA reads TGTGCCAGTTCGGGCCTAAATGAAAAACTGTTTTTT.

V and J are TRBV27 and TRBJ1-1; perhaps TRBD1 as D (5 bases). V lost 4 bases and J 5 bases, leaving 17 bases between the germline ends. Germline V gene lookup returns CDR1 MNHEY and CDR2 SMNVEV (reference sequence). The CDR3 has 15 residues. The CDR3 loop is CASSSTWIRGTEAFF. DNA for the CDR3: TGTGCCAGCAGTTCGACATGGATACGGGGGACTGAAGCTTTCTTT.